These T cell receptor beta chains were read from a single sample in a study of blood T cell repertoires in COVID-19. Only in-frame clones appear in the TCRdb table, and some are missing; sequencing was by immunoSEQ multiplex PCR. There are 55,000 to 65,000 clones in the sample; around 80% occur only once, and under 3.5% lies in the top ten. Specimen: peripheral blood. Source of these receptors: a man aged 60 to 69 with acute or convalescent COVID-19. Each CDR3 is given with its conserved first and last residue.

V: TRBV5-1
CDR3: CASSLAPQGGQPQHF

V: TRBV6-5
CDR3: CASRKQSDGTEAFF

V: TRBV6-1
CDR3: CASSEDRVNEKLFF

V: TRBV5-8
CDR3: CASSLTLNTEAFF

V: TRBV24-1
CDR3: CATSPPWGGTRGELFF

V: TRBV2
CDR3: CASSAPPGMQETQYF

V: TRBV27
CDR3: CASSPLRQGALDTQYF

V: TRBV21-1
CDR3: CASNGRGWRSNQPQHF

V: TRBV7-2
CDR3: CASSLPGTGAYGYTF

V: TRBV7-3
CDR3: CASSSAVSSYNEQFF

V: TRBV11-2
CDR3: CASSSLGGETNTEAFF

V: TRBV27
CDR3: CASSTGGYEQYF

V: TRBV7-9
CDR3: CASSLEQGARDYGYTF

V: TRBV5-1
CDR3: CASSLGVAGGPGRSYNEQFF

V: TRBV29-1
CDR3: CSVEEDDREDGYTF

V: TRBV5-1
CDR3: CASSDPGGSYGYTF

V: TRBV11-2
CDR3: CASSKPVGNEQFF

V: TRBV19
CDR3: CASSPFGDSGANVLTF

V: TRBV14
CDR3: CASRPGGPSTGELFF

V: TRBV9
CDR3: CASSVAQGSSGNQPQHF

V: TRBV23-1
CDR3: CASSQSRTGPTNTGELFF

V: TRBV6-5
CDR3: CASSKDRASYEQYF

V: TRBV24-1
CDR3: CATSDRQGPLGDEQFF

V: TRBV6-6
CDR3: CASSYPRLTSLEFF

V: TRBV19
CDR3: CASTKVRGSNTEAFF

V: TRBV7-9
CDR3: CASSPGGIRLYGYTF

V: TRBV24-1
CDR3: CATPGSAGSKNIQYF

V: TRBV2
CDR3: CAGGTSGTTGELFF

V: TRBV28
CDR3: CASSSGSWETQYF

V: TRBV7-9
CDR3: CASSLGLALYGYTF

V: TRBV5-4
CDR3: CASSLGGQDSNQPQHF

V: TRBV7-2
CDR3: CASSLPAGPYNEQFF

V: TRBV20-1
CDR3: CSAIQIDTQYF

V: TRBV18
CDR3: CASSPRREPPNTGELFF

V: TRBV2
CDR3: CASSEGQYRGLNSPLHF

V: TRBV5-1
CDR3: CASKPTMNTEAFF

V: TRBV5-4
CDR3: CASSLDGTGFAEQYF

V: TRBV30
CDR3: CAWSTLAGTYEQYF

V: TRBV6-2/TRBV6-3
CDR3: CASSYLNQGLGDTQYF

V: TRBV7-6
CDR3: CASSAPGQGNTGELFF

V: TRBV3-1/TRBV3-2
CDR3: CASSLSTTDTQYF

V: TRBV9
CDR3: CASSVEGGEFTDTQYF

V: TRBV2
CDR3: CASSQARELSQHF

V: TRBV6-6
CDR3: CASKRIASGTAETQYF

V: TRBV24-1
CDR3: CATGSGRYTDTQYF

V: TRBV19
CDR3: CASSRTGPSGYTF